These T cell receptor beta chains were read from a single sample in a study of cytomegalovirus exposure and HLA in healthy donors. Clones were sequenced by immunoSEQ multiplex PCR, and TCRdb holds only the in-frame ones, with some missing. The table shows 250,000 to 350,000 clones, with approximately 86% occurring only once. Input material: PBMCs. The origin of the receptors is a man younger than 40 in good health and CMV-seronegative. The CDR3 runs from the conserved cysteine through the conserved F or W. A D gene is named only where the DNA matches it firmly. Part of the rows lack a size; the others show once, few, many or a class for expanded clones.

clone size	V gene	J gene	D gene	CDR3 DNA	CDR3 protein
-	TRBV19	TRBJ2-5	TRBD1	TGTGCCAGTAGTTCAAGCGACAGGGAAATGGAGACCCAGTACTTC	CASSSSDREMETQYF
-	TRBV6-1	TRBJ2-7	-	TGTGCCAGCAGTGAAGGGGGGGTCGACTACGAGCAGTACTTC	CASSEGGVDYEQYF
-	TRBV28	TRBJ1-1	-	TGTGCCAGCAGTTTGGCCCGACTGCCGAACACTGAAGCTTTCTTT	CASSLARLPNTEAFF
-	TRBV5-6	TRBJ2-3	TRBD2	TGTGCCAGCAGCTCTCTGACTAGCGGGGGGGAGAGGGATACGCAGTATTTT	CASSSLTSGGERDTQYF
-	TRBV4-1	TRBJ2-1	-	TGCGCCAGCAGCCAAGCGGAAGGTGGCGGCAATGAGCAGTTCTTC	CASSQAEGGGNEQFF
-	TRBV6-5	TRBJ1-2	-	TGTGCCAGCACCTTGGCCGTGGGGGCCGGCTACACCTTC	CASTLAVGAGYTF
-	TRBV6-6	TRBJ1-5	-	TGTGCCAGCAGTTACAGGGAGGGCAATCAGCCCCAGCATTTT	CASSYREGNQPQHF
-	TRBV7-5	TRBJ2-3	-	TGTGTCAGAAGCATCTTAGCCCCAAGGGACAGGGGCACAGATACGCAGTATTTT	CVRSILAPRDRGTDTQYF
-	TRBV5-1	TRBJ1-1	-	TGCGCCAGCAGCTTGGACAGGCCAAACACTGAAGCTTTCTTT	CASSLDRPNTEAFF
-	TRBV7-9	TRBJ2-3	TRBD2	TGTGCCAGCAGCTTTCGGACTAGCGGGGACCCCTTTCATGCAGATACGCAGTATTTT	CASSFRTSGDPFHADTQYF
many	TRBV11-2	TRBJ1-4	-	TGTGCCAGCAGCTTAGTTTCCCAGACAACTAATGAAAAACTGTTTTTT	CASSLVSQTTNEKLFF
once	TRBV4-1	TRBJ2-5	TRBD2	TGCGCCAGCAGCCAGCCAGCGGGGGGAGGGGAGACCCAGTACTTC	CASSQPAGGGETQYF
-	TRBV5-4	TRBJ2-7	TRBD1	TGTGCCAGCAGCTTGGGGGGACAGGTCGAGCAGTACTTC	CASSLGGQVEQYF
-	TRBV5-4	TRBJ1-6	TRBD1	TGTGCCAGCCACACGGCCGTAGGGACAGGGAAGACCTCCTATAATTCACCCCTCCACTTT	CASHTAVGTGKTSYNSPLHF
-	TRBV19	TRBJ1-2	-	TGTGCCAGTAGTATTGCGGCGAACTATGGCTACACCTTC	CASSIAANYGYTF
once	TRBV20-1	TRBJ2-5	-	TGCAGTGCTAGAGTCCAGGGGACCCAGTACTTC	CSARVQGTQYF
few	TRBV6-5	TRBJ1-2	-	TGTGCCAGCAGTTACGGGGCAGAGCGCTATGGCTACACCTTC	CASSYGAERYGYTF
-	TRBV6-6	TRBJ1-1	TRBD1	TGTGCCAGCAGTAGACAGGGGGATGGGATGAACACTGAAGCTTTCTTT	CASSRQGDGMNTEAFF
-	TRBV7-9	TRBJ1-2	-	TGTGCCAGCAGCGGTTCAGGGTATCCTAACTATGGCTACACCTTC	CASSGSGYPNYGYTF
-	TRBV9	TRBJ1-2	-	TGTGCCAGCAGCGTAGTTCAGGGTCGCGGCTACACCTTC	CASSVVQGRGYTF
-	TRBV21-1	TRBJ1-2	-	TGTGCCAGCAGCAAAGCGACACCGGGACAGTTCGATGGCTACACCTTC	CASSKATPGQFDGYTF
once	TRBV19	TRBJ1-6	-	TGTGCCACCTCGGTCCCGAGCTATAATTCACCCCTCCACTTT	CATSVPSYNSPLHF
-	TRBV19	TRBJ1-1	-	TGTGCCAGTAGTACAATAGACAGGATGAACACTGAAGCTTTCTTT	CASSTIDRMNTEAFF
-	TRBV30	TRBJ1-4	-	TGTGCCTGGAGTGTACTTGAGGCAGAAAAACTGTTTTTT	CAWSVLEAEKLFF
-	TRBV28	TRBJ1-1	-	TGTGCCAGCAGGGGAGGGAGCACTGAAGCTTTCTTT	CASRGGSTEAFF
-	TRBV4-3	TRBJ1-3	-	TGCGCCAGCAGCCAAGATTTCGGATACTATGGAAACACCATATATTTT	CASSQDFGYYGNTIYF
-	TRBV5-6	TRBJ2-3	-	TGTGCCAGCAGCTTAGGGCAGGGCGTTGATACGCAGTATTTT	CASSLGQGVDTQYF
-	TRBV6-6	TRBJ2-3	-	TGTGCCAGCAGTTATGGGGGGGCCCCAGATACGCAGTATTTT	CASSYGGAPDTQYF
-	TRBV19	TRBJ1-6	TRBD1	TGTGCCAGTAGTAACCTGACAGGGGCTAATTCACCCCTCCACTTT	CASSNLTGANSPLHF
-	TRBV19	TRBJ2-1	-	TGTGCCAGTAGTATGGGTAGCGTTTTCTCCTACAATGAGCAGTTCTTC	CASSMGSVFSYNEQFF
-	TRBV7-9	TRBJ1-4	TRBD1	TGTGCCAGCAGCAACTCCGGGACAGGGTCATATGAAAAACTGTTTTTT	CASSNSGTGSYEKLFF
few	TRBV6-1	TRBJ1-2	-	TGTGCCAGCAGTGAAGGGGGGAGCCCGGGGGGAGGCTACACCTTC	CASSEGGSPGGGYTF
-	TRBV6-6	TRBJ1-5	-	TGTGCCAGCAGTCCACGACTTAGAGGGAATCAGCCCCAGCATTTT	CASSPRLRGNQPQHF
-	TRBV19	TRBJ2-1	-	TGTGCCAGTAGGCCCCGGGGGGGACAGGGATACAATGAGCAGTTCTTC	CASRPRGGQGYNEQFF
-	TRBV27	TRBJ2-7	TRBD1	TGTGCCAGCAGTTTAAGGGGGCAGATCTACGAGCAGTACTTC	CASSLRGQIYEQYF
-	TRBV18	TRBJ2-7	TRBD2	TGTGCCAGCTCGTACGGACTAGCGGGGTTCTACGAGCAGTACTTC	CASSYGLAGFYEQYF
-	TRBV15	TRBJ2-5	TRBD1	TGTGCCACCAGCAATCCAGGACAGGGGGAGACCCAGTACTTC	CATSNPGQGETQYF
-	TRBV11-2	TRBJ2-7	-	TGTGCCAGCAGCTTACCTAGGTCCTACGAGCAGTACTTC	CASSLPRSYEQYF
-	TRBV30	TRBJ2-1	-	TGTGCCTGGAGCCCTACAGGGAGCTCCTACAATGAGCAGTTCTTC	CAWSPTGSSYNEQFF
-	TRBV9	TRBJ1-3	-	TGTGCCAGCAGCGCCTGGGACTCCAGCTCTGGAAACACCATATATTTT	CASSAWDSSSGNTIYF
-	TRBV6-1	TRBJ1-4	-	TGTGCCAGCAGTGAATCGGGGGACGGCGAAAAACTGTTTTTT	CASSESGDGEKLFF
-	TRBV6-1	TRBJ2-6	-	TGTGCCAGCAGTGAACAGGGCCTCCCCAACGTCCTGACTTTC	CASSEQGLPNVLTF
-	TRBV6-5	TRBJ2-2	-	TGTGCCAGCAGCCTTTTAGCCACCGGGGAGCTGTTTTTT	CASSLLATGELFF